This T cell receptor (beta chain) was captured in a study of blood T cell repertoires in COVID-19. Study-wide context: Sites in the United States, Italy and Spain provided acute and convalescent COVID-19 samples. Sources were T cells, B-cell-depleted T cells, or PBMCs; the material itself was cDNA or gDNA.

Per the original data handling: The authors estimated nucleated cell counts from reference gene primer amplification. TCRdb keeps only in-frame clones here, not all; method: immunoSEQ multiplex PCR. V and J calls and clone size follow that table, whereas D and trimming were derived from the DNA. The sample has 250,000 or so clones, around 90% seen once. As to this clone: Other DNA sequences in the sample encode the same CDR3.

With 1 base removed from V and 7 bases from J, the gap between germline ends came to 8 bases. Germline V gene sequence: CDR1 SGHRS, CDR2 YFSETQ. This CDR3 comprises 12 residues. The chain uses TRBV5-1 and TRBJ1-1; a weak D match, TRBD1 (5 bases). The specimen was peripheral blood. The TCR was taken from a woman between 35 and 50 years old who had recovered from COVID-19. CDR3 sequence reads: CASSLNQGEAFF. The CDR3 DNA follows: TGCGCCAGCAGCTTGAACCAGGGTGAAGCTTTCTTT.